The clone carrying this T cell receptor beta chain was seen only a few times. Antigen: not known. Distinct nucleotide sequences in the sample also encode this CDR3. What was sequenced were expressed TCRB transcripts, since all of the isolated RNA had been reverse transcribed. Some 3.6 million reads per sample were averaged for naive, central memory and regulatory samples. Measured with immunoSEQ multiplex PCR; TCRdb has only the in-frame clones, and not every one. The sample holds 450,000 to 600,000 clones, approximately 31% seen once. This sample stems from a study of beta chain features in type 1 diabetes. The study, taken as a whole, reports: Any HLA-type effect on TCRB rearrangement remained unresolved here.

Sorted populations all had greater than 95% purity. Trimming took 1 base from V and 3 from J, leaving 4 bases between them. The CDR3 consists of 12 residues. CDR1 and CDR2 (germline): SGHTA, FQGNSA. J is TRBJ2-7 and V is TRBV7-2; no reliable D call. The source of this sequence is a young man in good health. Sequencing was performed on naive CD4+ T cells from blood. CDR3 DNA sequence: TGTGCCAGCAGCTTAGACCACTACGAGCAGTACTTC. It yields the protein CASSLDHYEQYF.